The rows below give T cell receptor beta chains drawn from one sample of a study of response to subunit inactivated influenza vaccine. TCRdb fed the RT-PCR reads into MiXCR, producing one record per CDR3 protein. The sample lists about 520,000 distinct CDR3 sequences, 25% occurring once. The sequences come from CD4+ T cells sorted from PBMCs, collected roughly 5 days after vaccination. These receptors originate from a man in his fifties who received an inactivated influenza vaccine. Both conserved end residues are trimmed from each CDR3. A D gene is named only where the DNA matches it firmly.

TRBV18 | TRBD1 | ASSPRDLQGAITDTQY
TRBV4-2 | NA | ASSRGHESGNTIY
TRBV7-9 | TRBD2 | ASSLVGGRSYEQY
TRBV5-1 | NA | ASSLNAAGADTQY
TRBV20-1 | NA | SAPSGISYEQY
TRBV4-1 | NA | ASSQDGGDSIEY
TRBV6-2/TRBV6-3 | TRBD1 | ASSYSRDRGYNEQF
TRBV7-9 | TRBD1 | ASSSDTGGTGELF
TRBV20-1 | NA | SARDLGLGTYEQY
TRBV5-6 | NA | ASSFNDEQF
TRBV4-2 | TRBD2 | ASSQDRQGLATYNEQF
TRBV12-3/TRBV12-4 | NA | ASSSLLANEQF
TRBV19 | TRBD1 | ASSIAPTGWDQPQH
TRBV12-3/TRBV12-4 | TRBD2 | ASSFSSGQETQY
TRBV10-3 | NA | AISEPSPNTGELF
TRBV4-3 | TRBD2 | ASSQDGTSGGADTQY
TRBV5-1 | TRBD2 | ASSAGLDLYSEQY
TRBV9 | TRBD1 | ASSARQGSYGYT
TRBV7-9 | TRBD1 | ASSLAGQVNEKLF
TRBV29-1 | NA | SVVGETSFNEQF
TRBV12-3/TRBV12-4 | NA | ASSPRGDEQF
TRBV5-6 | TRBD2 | ASSLVGLVGNEQF